This T cell receptor (beta chain) was sequenced in a study of blood T cells in healthy people across ages. In its sample, this clonotype was seen a few times. PBMCs numbering at least 7 million were isolated per sample. With a J-beta primer mix and a sample-barcoded 5' primer, a second PCR ran about 7 to 12 cycles. TCRdb redid the calling of the 5' RACE reads with MiXCR, one entry per CDR3 protein. The data contain approximately 900,000 distinct CDR3 sequences, 25% to 30% of them singletons. The CDR3 covers 14 residues. V was clipped by 2 bases and J by 4 bases, with 11 bases between them. Looked up from germline, CDR1 is KGHSH and CDR2 is LQKENI. The data also belong to a second study, concerning T cells of mothers and their children.

This sequence joins TRBV18 and TRBJ1-2; D gene uncertain. The source of this sequence is a woman aged 40 to 55 in good health. Source material: blood. CDR3 sequence (DNA): TGTGCCAGCTCACCAGAGGCCCTTGGCTATGGCTACACCTTC. As protein: CASSPEALGYGYTF.